This T cell receptor beta chain was sequenced for a study of shared clonotypes between healthy human individuals. The CDR3 sequence is 17 residues long. Germline CDR1 SGHVS, CDR2 FQNEAQ. V was pared by 1 base and J by 3 bases, with 16 bases between. Method: immunoSEQ multiplex PCR; TCRdb's copy keeps in-frame clones and lacks some. Of about 580,000 clones listed, roughly 98% are singletons. Positively selected for CCR7, the CD45RO-negative cells used as naive CD8 cells excluded terminally differentiated effector memory CD45RA+ cells. Sequencing was carried out using naive CD8+ T cells sorted from blood. J is TRBJ2-1 and V is TRBV7-8; D may be TRBD2 (5 bases). The receptor comes from a man younger than 40 in good health. The DNA of the CDR3 is TGTGCCAGCAGCTTAGTCCCGGGAAGACCAGGCTACAATGAGCAGTTCTTC. It is translated as CASSLVPGRPGYNEQFF.